The rows below give T cell receptor beta chains drawn from one sample of a study of PD-1 blockade in classical Hodgkin lymphoma. Assay used: immunoSEQ multiplex PCR; TCRdb lists only in-frame clones, some missing. The sample includes about 21,000 clones, approximately 94% of them seen just once. Material: peripheral blood mononuclear cells (PBMCs). The receptors come from a human donor with classical Hodgkin lymphoma. CDR3s include the opening cysteine and the closing phenylalanine or tryptophan. A D gene is named only where the DNA matches it firmly. Only part of the rows carry a size: once, few, many, or a class if the clone is expanded.

J	V	length	size	D	DNA	CDR3
TRBJ1-1	TRBV5-1	15	NA	TRBD1	TGCGCCAGCAGCTTGGCGGACAGGGACGGCACTGAAGCTTTCTTT	CASSLADRDGTEAFF
TRBJ2-7	TRBV7-9	13	NA	NA	TGTGCCAGCAGCTTACCTAGCTCCTACGAGCAGTACTTC	CASSLPSSYEQYF
TRBJ1-1	TRBV5-6	14	NA	NA	TGTGCCAGCAGCTTGGGTTCCGGGTACGCTGAAGCTTTCTTT	CASSLGSGYAEAFF
TRBJ1-4	TRBV6-5	15	NA	TRBD1	TGTGCCAGCAGCTGGACAGGGGGAACTAATGAAAAACTGTTTTTT	CASSWTGGTNEKLFF
TRBJ2-5	TRBV7-8	15	NA	NA	TGTGCCAGCAGCTTAGGGGTGGGCGGTCAAGAGACCCAGTACTTC	CASSLGVGGQETQYF
TRBJ1-5	TRBV5-6	15	NA	NA	TGTGCCAGCAGCGGCGGGACGGGTAGCAATCAGCCCCAGCATTTT	CASSGGTGSNQPQHF
TRBJ1-5	TRBV19	15	NA	NA	TGTGCCAGTGGGCTCCCTCAGGGAGGCAATCAGCCCCAGCATTTT	CASGLPQGGNQPQHF
TRBJ2-3	TRBV14	21	NA	TRBD2	TGTGCCAGCAGCCAAGCTACCGGGACTAGGACCCCATCTGCTCCCACAGATACGCAGTATTTT	CASSQATGTRTPSAPTDTQYF
TRBJ2-7	TRBV4-3	16	few	NA	TGCGCCAGCAGCCAAACCATAGGGGGGGGAGGCTACGAGCAGTACTTC	CASSQTIGGGGYEQYF
TRBJ1-2	TRBV25-1	15	NA	NA	TGTGCCAGCAGTGCAGGAGCATCTTATTTCTATGGCTACACCTTC	CASSAGASYFYGYTF
TRBJ1-2	TRBV2	15	NA	TRBD1	TGTGCCAGCAGTGATCCAGGACAGGGAAACTATGGCTACACCTTC	CASSDPGQGNYGYTF
TRBJ2-1	TRBV4-3	15	NA	NA	TGCGCCAGCAGCCAAGAACAGGGATCCTACAATGAGCAGTTCTTC	CASSQEQGSYNEQFF
TRBJ2-3	TRBV4-3	18	NA	NA	TGCGCCAGCAGCCAAGTATGGACGGGGGAAGGGGTCACGGATACGCAGTATTTT	CASSQVWTGEGVTDTQYF
TRBJ2-1	TRBV5-1	16	NA	TRBD2	TGCGCCAGCAGCACCAGACTAGCGGGGGCCTACAATGAGCAGTTCTTC	CASSTRLAGAYNEQFF
TRBJ2-5	TRBV9	16	NA	TRBD2	TGTGCCAGCAGCGTAGTTGGCGGGGGGCCGGGAGAGACCCAGTACTTC	CASSVVGGGPGETQYF
TRBJ1-1	TRBV7-9	14	NA	TRBD1	TGTGCCAGCAGCTTAGCCGCAGGGGGGCGTCGGGCTTTCTTT	CASSLAAGGRRAFF